Included here is one TCR beta chain sequence, with context. No cognate antigen has been identified for it. No quality values exist for individual bases; no much larger clone is one base distant. The sample originates from a study of T-cell memory formation after mild COVID-19 (dated by TCRdb to the early 2020s). Background for the entire study: Most TCR sequence clusters were specific to one of the two donors. The cohort comprised two young, previously healthy adult volunteers, one female and one male. Longitudinal TCRalpha and TCRbeta repertoire sequencing tracked T-cell clones expanding and contracting after mild COVID-19 in a couple of donors.

Instrument used: Illumina NovaSeq 6000. TCRalpha and TCRbeta cDNA libraries were built by 5'RACE with constant-segment primers, adding sample barcodes and unique molecular identifiers. RNA was extracted from every sample with Trizol reagent. Amplification of the libraries took two PCR steps, and the second step added a second sample barcode plus Illumina TruSeq adapters. The libraries were sequenced on an Illumina NovaSeq using 2 x 150 bp paired-end reads. The source study handled its data this way. Demultiplexing of reads and collapsing into UMI-guided consensus sequences were performed with migec v1.2.7. With mixcr v2.1.11, UMI consensuses were aligned to TRA and TRB V and J templates and assembled into clonotypes. A clonotype was counted as expanded or contracted only if both edgeR and NoisET called the change significant, with noise models trained on biological replicates. edgeR calls used a false discovery rate-adjusted p below 0.01 and a log2 fold-change threshold of 1. As an exploratory analysis of dynamics, max-normalized trajectories of the 1000 most abundant clonotypes were examined with PCA combined with hierarchical clustering. Separately sequenced CD4+ and CD8+ repertoires were used to assign a CD4 or CD8 phenotype to each responding clone. The public reads were reanalyzed by TCRdb: fastp trimming at Q25, MiXCR alignment, in-frame beta chains only. When rows share a CDR3 protein, they turn into one entry using the most common DNA and genes. Here the V and J calls rest on TCRdb's processing, not on the authors' analysis. In this sample the table shows around 320,000 distinct CDR3 sequences, approximately 19% of which occur a single time. Roughly 20% of the sample rests with the top ten.

Ficoll-Paque density gradient centrifugation was used to isolate PBMCs. The germline V gene supplies CDR1 SGHRS and CDR2 YFSETQ. At the junction V is shortened by 0 bases and J by 3 bases, with 11 bases in between. Reading from cysteine to phenylalanine, the CDR3 counts 15 amino acids. Only the CDR3 DNA is retained, 45 bases long and in frame from the first base. What the work shows at the level of the full study, not this receptor alone: The study included only a couple of mild cases, and larger cohorts that include severe cases with pre-infection samples were judged to be necessary. The second-wave clones that peaked on day 37 were not confirmed to be SARS-CoV-2 specific. The detection of some responding clones in pre-infection memory suggests that pre-existing cross-reactive memory T cells joined the SARS-CoV-2 response. Contracting CD4+ clones appeared mostly in the CM and EM memory subsets, whereas CD8+ clones were enriched in EMRA. Balanced CD4/CD8 phenotypes were observed for clones contracting from day 15 to 85, whereas a bias towards CD4+ was observed for a second wave of clones expanding from day 15 to 37.

Sequencing used PBMCs or a T cell subset sorted from them (not recorded which). This sequence uses TRBV5-1 and TRBJ2-3; a weak D assignment points to TRBD1 (5 bases agree). The origin of this receptor is a man between 18 and 35 years old who had mild COVID-19 (a few samples of this study predate the infection). The sample titles of this study are shuffled in the database, so cell type and time point are left out; the donor was told from shared clones. The CDR3 here reads CASSLGRQRTDTQYF. The nucleotide sequence reads as follows: TGCGCCAGCAGCTTGGGCCGACAGAGGACAGATACGCAGTATTTT. Supplemented by the reference TRBV5-1 and TRBJ2-3 proteins around the CDR3, the complete variable domain is KAGVTQTPRYLIKTRGQQVTLSCSPISGHRSVSWYQQTPGQGLQFLFEYFSETQRNKGNFPGRFSGRQFSNSRSEMNVSTLELGDSALYLCASSLGRQRTDTQYFGPGTRLTVL.